Following are 27 T cell receptor beta chains from one sample sequenced in a study of blood T cells in healthy people across ages. The second PCR ran roughly 6 to 11 cycles with a sample-barcoded 5' primer and J-beta primers. MiXCR, run by TCRdb on the 5' RACE reads, gives a single entry per CDR3 protein. The sample lists about 770,000 distinct CDR3 sequences; more than 40% were seen once. The specimen was blood. The origin of the receptors is a man between 60 and 75 years old in good health.

The chain uses TRBV6-1 and TRBJ1-1; unclear D gene. The V gene's germline CDR1 is MNHNS and CDR2 SASEGT. CDR3 length: 13 amino acids. V was clipped by 8 bases and J by 5 bases, with 15 bases between them. The CDR3 DNA sequence: TGTGCCAGCTATTCTGCCGGACGGACTGAAGCTTTCTTT. This encodes CASYSAGRTEAFF.

This clonotype has a handful of counts. The rearrangement uses TRBV3-1 and TRBJ2-5; D call uncertain. The length of the CDR3 is 18 residues. Trimming pared 4 bases from V and 5 bases from J, leaving 26 bases between. Looked up from germline, CDR1 is LGHDT and CDR2 is YNNKEL (reference sequence). Here the CDR3 DNA reads TGTGCCAGCAGCCTGACGAAGACGAATTCCCACTCCCCGGAGACCCAGTACTTC. It translates to CASSLTKTNSHSPETQYF.

The gene calls are TRBV20-1 and TRBJ2-3, with 11 bases fitting TRBD1. The CDR3 sequence is 17 residues long. Germline loops: CDR1 DFQATT, CDR2 SNEGSKA (reference sequence). With V trimmed by 0 bases and J by 2 bases, 7 bases remained unmatched. The DNA of the CDR3 is TGCAGTGCTAGAGATAGGCGGACAGGGGGCTTCACAGATACGCAGTATTTT. Encoded protein: CSARDRRTGGFTDTQYF.

This clonotype was recorded only once. The rearrangement uses TRBV7-2 and TRBJ2-7, with 9 positions matching TRBD1. Germline V CDR1 and CDR2: SGHTA, FQGNSA. This CDR3 is built from 15 residues. The V gene end was trimmed by 5 bases and the J gene end by 6 bases; junction bases not matched to a gene: 11. The DNA for the CDR3 is TGTGCCAGCAGCCCACTGGGACAGGGACGGGGCGAGCAGTACTTC. This encodes CASSPLGQGRGEQYF.

V usage is TRBV7-2 and J usage is TRBJ2-2; no firm D call. The CDR3 contains 12 residues. Trimming pared 3 bases from V and 7 bases from J, leaving 6 bases between. Germline loops: CDR1 SGHTA, CDR2 FQGNSA. CDR3 nucleotide sequence: TGTGCCAGCAGCTTTGAAGTCGGGGAGCTGTTTTTT. Protein: CASSFEVGELFF.

The chain recombines TRBV18 with TRBJ2-6, with no clear D. The CDR3 length is 14 residues. Trimming removed 4 bases at V and 0 bases at J, with 4 bases between. The germline gives CDR1 KGHSH, CDR2 LQKENI. The CDR3 loop is CASSRASGANVLTF. The CDR3, as DNA: TGTGCCAGCTCACGGGCCTCTGGGGCCAACGTCCTGACTTTC.

V gene TRBV18 combines with J gene TRBJ2-6; TRBD1 matches at 7 bases. Germline V lookup: CDR1 KGHSH, CDR2 LQKENI. V shed 2 bases and J 0 bases; nucleotides not matched to a gene: 7. This CDR3 spans 18 amino acids. The CDR3 spells CASSPWDSDTSGANVLTF. In DNA form, the CDR3 reads TGTGCCAGCTCACCATGGGACAGCGACACCTCTGGGGCCAACGTCCTGACTTTC.

The sample holds a few counts of this clonotype. The chain couples TRBV7-8 to TRBJ2-1; the match to TRBD2 covers 13 bases. The CDR3 contains 15 residues. Trimming at V came to 5 bases and at J to 5 bases, leaving 3 bases not matched to a gene. CDR1 and CDR2 (germline): SGHVS, FQNEAQ. The CDR3 sequence: CASSKGLAGNNEQFF. The DNA of the CDR3 is TGTGCCAGCAGCAAGGGACTAGCGGGGAACAATGAGCAGTTCTTC. The entire variable domain, with the rest obtained from reference TRBV7-8 and TRBJ2-1, is as follows: GAGVSQSPRYKVAKRGQDVALRCDPISGHVSLFWYQQALGQGPEFLTYFQNEAQLDKSGLPSDRFFAERPEGSVSTLKIQRTQQEDSAVYLCASSKGLAGNNEQFFGPGTRLTVL.

The chain combines TRBV7-9 with TRBJ2-5; TRBD1 agrees at 9 bases. The CDR3 loop spans 12 amino acids. Germline values: CDR1 SEHNR, CDR2 FQNEAQ (reference sequence). V shed 3 bases, J shed 13 bases, and the junction held 6 bases outside the gene matches. The CDR3 nucleotides read TGTGCCAGCAGCTTGGGACAGGGAAACCCGTACTTC. It codes for CASSLGQGNPYF. The whole variable domain, remainder taken from reference TRBV7-9 and TRBJ2-5, is DTGVSQNPRHKITKRGQNVTFRCDPISEHNRLYWYRQTLGQGPEFLTYFQNEAQLEKSRLLSDRFSAERPKGSFSTLEIQRTEQGDSAMYLCASSLGQGNPYFGPGTRLLVL.

This clonotype was detected a few times. This chain joins TRBV6-2 or TRBV6-3 and TRBJ2-5, with D perhaps matching TRBD2 (6 bases). This CDR3 region has 15 residues. CDR1 and CDR2 from the germline V gene are MNHEY and SVGEGT. V was pared by 1 base and J by 1 base, with 10 bases between. The CDR3 sequence is CASSYYGGPQETQYF. CDR3 DNA sequence: TGTGCCAGCAGTTACTACGGGGGACCCCAAGAGACCCAGTACTTC.

About this clonotype itself: A much more abundant neighbour one base away suggests this may be a read error. This chain links TRBV7-8 with TRBJ2-5, with 7 positions matching TRBD2. This CDR3 comprises 13 residues. V shed 8 bases and J 11 bases; nucleotides not matched to a gene: 14. CDR1 is SGHVS and CDR2 is FQNEAQ in the germline V gene. In DNA, the CDR3 is TGTGCCAGCGGCTGGGGAGGGCGCAATGAGCAGTACTTC. Its translation is CASGWGGRNEQYF.

The chain uses TRBV6-1 and TRBJ2-7; D is possibly TRBD1 or TRBD2 (5 bases each). Germline CDR1 and CDR2: MNHNS and SASEGT. The CDR3 spans 15 residues. The V gene lost 7 bases and the J gene lost 0 bases, with 16 bases spanning the gap. The CDR3 region has the DNA TGTGCCAGCAAAACTAGAGGAGACAGCTCCTACGAGCAGTACTTC. It yields the protein CASKTRGDSSYEQYF.

The chain has TRBV13 and TRBJ1-2; the D gene is possibly TRBD1 (6 bases). Between the trimmed V and J ends, which lost 3 bases and 0 bases, there was a span of 8 bases. The CDR3 is 14 residues long. The V gene's germline CDR1 is PRHDT and CDR2 FYEKMQ (reference sequence). The CDR3 DNA follows: TGTGCCAGCAGCTTTACAGGGCCTAACTATGGCTACACCTTC. Its translation: CASSFTGPNYGYTF.

V and J are TRBV20-1 and TRBJ1-6; the D gene is possibly TRBD1 (5 bases). The CDR3 totals 15 residues. Trimming removed 4 bases at V and 10 bases at J, with 20 bases between. The germline gives CDR1 DFQATT, CDR2 SNEGSKA (reference sequence). CDR3 nucleotides: TGCAGTGCTATTTCCAATTCGGGGGGTGGCTCACCCCTCCACTTT. Its translation: CSAISNSGGGSPLHF.

This clonotype was seen a handful of times. V and J are TRBV29-1 and TRBJ1-2; no reliable D call. The CDR3 is 13 residues long. V was clipped by 5 bases and J by 0 bases, with 10 bases between them. CDR1 and CDR2 from the germline V gene are SQVTM and ANQGSEA. The CDR3 region is CSVRDKTNYGYTF. CDR3 DNA: TGCAGCGTTAGGGATAAGACTAACTATGGCTACACCTTC.

The rearrangement uses TRBV6-2 or TRBV6-3 and TRBJ1-2; perhaps TRBD1 as D (5 bases). The germline V gene has CDR1 MNHEY and CDR2 SVGEGT. With 9 bases removed from V and 8 bases from J, the gap between germline ends came to 22 bases. This CDR3 comprises 14 residues. DNA for the CDR3: TGTGCCAGTCACTCCGCGGGACGGGCTGCGGGCTACACCTTC. It yields the protein CASHSAGRAAGYTF.

The J gene is TRBJ1-6, the V gene TRBV10-3, with D possibly TRBD1 on 5 matching bases. Trimming left V 1 base short and J 8 bases short, with 12 bases between. CDR1 ENHRY and CDR2 SYGVKD come from the germline V gene. This CDR3 has 15 amino acids. The CDR3, as DNA: TGTGCCATCAGTGAGTTAGATAGGGGTGATTCACCCCTCCACTTT. This sequence encodes CAISELDRGDSPLHF.

This clonotype was seen a handful of times. The chain is built from TRBV29-1 and TRBJ1-1, with a weak D call TRBD1 (5 bases). This CDR3 has 14 amino acids. Germline values: CDR1 SQVTM, CDR2 ANQGSEA. V lost 6 bases to trimming and J lost 1 base, with 15 bases between them. The CDR3, as DNA: TGCAGCGTCCAAAGCAGGGCGGCGAACACTGAAGCTTTCTTT. Translated, it gives CSVQSRAANTEAFF.

This rearrangement joins TRBV29-1 to TRBJ1-2; weak D call: TRBD1 (6 bases). This CDR3 comprises 12 residues. Germline CDR1 is SQVTM and CDR2 is ANQGSEA. V was trimmed by 0 bases and J by 5 bases, leaving 7 bases between them. The CDR3 here is CSVEEQGYGYTF. The CDR3 DNA sequence: TGCAGCGTTGAAGAGCAGGGGTATGGCTACACCTTC. Looking up the rest from reference TRBV29-1 and TRBJ1-2 gives the full variable domain: SAVISQKPSRDICQRGTSLTIQCQVDSQVTMMFWYRQQPGQSLTLIATANQGSEATYESGFVIDKFPISRPNLTFSTLTVSNMSPEDSSIYLCSVEEQGYGYTFGSGTRLTVV.

This chain's CDR3 is CASCYNTKGPEETQYF. CDR3 DNA: TGTGCCAGCTGTTACAATACAAAAGGGCCGGAGGAGACCCAGTACTTC. The chain carries TRBV2 and TRBJ2-5, with D hard to call. The CDR3 is 16 residues long. Germline CDR1 SNHLY, CDR2 FYNNEI. Trimming took off 8 bases at V and 5 bases at J, with 24 bases between the two ends.

The chain carries TRBV20-1 and TRBJ2-7, with D hard to call. The J call is uncertain, as TRBJ2-5 better fits the DNA end. CDR1 is DFQATT, CDR2 SNEGSKA, per germline (reference sequence). The CDR3 loop spans 13 amino acids. CDR3 residues: CSASSSLGETQYF. CDR3 nucleotides: TGCAGTGCTAGTAGCTCCCTAGGCGAGACCCAGTACTTC.

The V call is TRBV29-1, the J call TRBJ2-3, with D perhaps TRBD1 or TRBD2 (5 bases each). This CDR3 has 16 residues. Per the germline V gene, CDR1 is SQVTM and CDR2 is ANQGSEA. The V and J ends lost 8 bases and 0 bases respectively, with 21 bases between them. As DNA, the CDR3 is TGCAGCATAACTGTCGGGACGGCTGCTAGCACAGATACGCAGTATTTT. It is translated as CSITVGTAASTDTQYF.

This chain joins TRBV6-2 or TRBV6-3 and TRBJ2-5; D may correspond to TRBD1 or TRBD2 (5 bases each). The CDR3 is 13 amino acids. The ends were cut back, 11 bases at V and 0 bases at J, with 13 bases in the middle. Germline V lookup: CDR1 MNHEY, CDR2 SVGEGT. As DNA, the CDR3 is TGTGCCGTTTCCGGGACGTACCAAGAGACCCAGTACTTC. Translating it yields CAVSGTYQETQYF.

The chain couples TRBV9 to TRBJ2-1, with a tentative D call TRBD2 (6 bases). Trimming took off 4 bases at V and 3 bases at J, with 14 bases between the two ends. The CDR3 extends over 15 amino acids. Germline assignment: CDR1 SGDLS and CDR2 YYNGEE. This chain's CDR3 is CASSPRETSYNEQFF. As DNA, the CDR3 is TGTGCCAGCAGCCCGAGAGAGACTAGCTACAATGAGCAGTTCTTC.

The chain joins TRBV6-5 to TRBJ1-2; the D gene is possibly TRBD1 (5 bases). This CDR3 contains 17 residues. With 0 bases removed from V and 6 bases from J, the gap between germline ends came to 20 bases. Germline assignment: CDR1 MNHEY and CDR2 SVGAGI. In DNA, the CDR3 is TGTGCCAGCAGTTACTCGATAACGGGGGGTATATTGAATGGCTACACCTTC. Amino acids: CASSYSITGGILNGYTF.

The V call is TRBV29-1, the J call TRBJ2-1; 9 bases are shared with TRBD1. Germline loops: CDR1 SQVTM, CDR2 ANQGSEA. This CDR3 contains 10 residues. The V gene end was trimmed by 6 bases and the J gene end by 14 bases; junction bases not matched to a gene: 5. The CDR3 spells CSVSGTGKFF. CDR3 nucleotides: TGCAGCGTATCCGGGACAGGGAAGTTCTTC.

This clonotype was picked up many times. The chain carries TRBV7-8 and TRBJ1-4; a weak D match, TRBD1 (5 bases). The CDR3 extends over 15 amino acids. Germline loops: CDR1 SGHVS, CDR2 FQNEAQ. With 2 bases removed from V and 2 bases from J, the gap between germline ends came to 9 bases. CDR3 protein: CASSLTGPTNEKLFF. As DNA, the CDR3 is TGTGCCAGCAGCTTAACGGGGCCGACTAATGAAAAACTGTTTTTT.